This T cell receptor (beta chain) was identified in a study of blood T cell repertoires in COVID-19. This clone was detected once. Sequencing was performed with immunoSEQ multiplex PCR; in TCRdb, only in-frame clones are kept and a portion is missing. Of 90,000 to 120,000 clones in the sample, 80% to 95% were seen once. CDR3 length: 15 amino acids. Trimming removed 0 bases at V and 4 bases at J, with 13 bases between. Germline CDR1 SGDLS, CDR2 YYNGEE. The clonotype originates from an older man with acute or convalescent COVID-19. This chain joins TRBV9 and TRBJ2-5; D might be TRBD1 (6 bases). Input material: peripheral blood. The DNA of the CDR3 is TGTGCCAGCAGCGTAGTCGGGGACACCCTAGAGACCCAGTACTTC. It translates to CASSVVGDTLETQYF.